Listed below are T cell receptor beta chains from one sample, sequenced in a study of T cell responses to AZD1222 COVID-19 vaccine. Clones were read by immunoSEQ multiplex PCR, and TCRdb kept only the in-frame ones, dropping some. The sample holds 73,000 or so clones, around 81% seen once. The sample was peripheral blood, taken 28 days after the second AZD1222 dose. All receptors derive from an adult who received the AZD1222 COVID-19 vaccine. CDR3s include the opening cysteine and the closing phenylalanine or tryptophan. Fields, in order: J gene, V gene, clone size, D gene, CDR3 DNA, CDR3 protein. A D gene is named only where the DNA matches it firmly. Some rows mark clone size as missing; the rest say once, few, many or name a class of expanded clone.

J gene: TRBJ2-5; V gene: TRBV7-3; clone size: -; D gene: -; CDR3 DNA: TGTGCCAGCAGCTTACAGGGGTCGGAGACCCAGTACTTC; CDR3 protein: CASSLQGSETQYF
J gene: TRBJ2-1; V gene: TRBV7-6; clone size: few; D gene: TRBD2; CDR3 DNA: TGTGCCAGCAGCTTGGAAGCGGGGTACAATGAGCAGTTCTTC; CDR3 protein: CASSLEAGYNEQFF
J gene: TRBJ2-1; V gene: TRBV7-9; clone size: -; D gene: TRBD2; CDR3 DNA: TGTGCCAGCAGCCTTAGCGGGAGTGTGAGCAATGAGCAGTTCTTC; CDR3 protein: CASSLSGSVSNEQFF
J gene: TRBJ1-4; V gene: TRBV19; clone size: many; D gene: TRBD1; CDR3 DNA: TGTGCCACCTCGACAGGGTGGAAAGAAAAACTGTTTTTT; CDR3 protein: CATSTGWKEKLFF
J gene: TRBJ2-7; V gene: TRBV5-8; clone size: few; D gene: TRBD1; CDR3 DNA: TGTGCCAGCAGCCGGACAGGCCTCGAGCAGTACTTC; CDR3 protein: CASSRTGLEQYF
J gene: TRBJ2-7; V gene: TRBV7-2; clone size: once; D gene: -; CDR3 DNA: TGTGCCAGCAGCTTAAATTTAGGGACCCCGGGCGAGCAGTACTTC; CDR3 protein: CASSLNLGTPGEQYF
J gene: TRBJ2-1; V gene: TRBV4-3; clone size: -; D gene: TRBD2; CDR3 DNA: TGCGCCAGCAGCCAAGAACTAGAGCGGGATACCTACAATGAGCAGTTCTTC; CDR3 protein: CASSQELERDTYNEQFF
J gene: TRBJ1-1; V gene: TRBV11-2; clone size: -; D gene: TRBD1; CDR3 DNA: TGTGCCAGCGGGCTGGACAGGATGAACACTGAAGCTTTCTTT; CDR3 protein: CASGLDRMNTEAFF
J gene: TRBJ2-7; V gene: TRBV6-5; clone size: -; D gene: -; CDR3 DNA: TGTGCCAGCAGCCCCCAGGCCGGGGCCGACGAGCAGTACTTC; CDR3 protein: CASSPQAGADEQYF
J gene: TRBJ2-7; V gene: TRBV18; clone size: few; D gene: -; CDR3 DNA: TGTGCCAGCTCACCCCGGGAGGAGCAGTACTTC; CDR3 protein: CASSPREEQYF
J gene: TRBJ2-2; V gene: TRBV11-2; clone size: -; D gene: TRBD1; CDR3 DNA: TGTGCCAGCAGCTCCGGGACAGGTTTTACCGGGGAGCTGTTTTTT; CDR3 protein: CASSSGTGFTGELFF
J gene: TRBJ1-6; V gene: TRBV7-8; clone size: -; D gene: TRBD1; CDR3 DNA: TGTGCCAGCAGCTTAGTGGCAGGGGGGGCTTCACCCCTCCACTTT; CDR3 protein: CASSLVAGGASPLHF
J gene: TRBJ1-6; V gene: TRBV3-1/TRBV3-2; clone size: -; D gene: TRBD1; CDR3 DNA: TGTGCCAGCAGTCCGCAGGGGGGGGGTTCACCCCTCCACTTT; CDR3 protein: CASSPQGGGSPLHF
J gene: TRBJ2-7; V gene: TRBV7-2; clone size: few; D gene: TRBD2; CDR3 DNA: TGTGCCAGCAGCATTGGACTAGCGGGCGGCTCCGAGCAGTACTTC; CDR3 protein: CASSIGLAGGSEQYF
J gene: TRBJ1-2; V gene: TRBV27; clone size: once; D gene: TRBD1; CDR3 DNA: TGTGCCAGCAGTTTATCCTCGCCAGGCAGGGGGATCTATGGCTACACCTTC; CDR3 protein: CASSLSSPGRGIYGYTF
J gene: TRBJ2-1; V gene: TRBV19; clone size: few; D gene: TRBD2; CDR3 DNA: TGTGCCAGGACCGAGACTAGCGGGATATTTTACAATGAGCAGTTCTTC; CDR3 protein: CARTETSGIFYNEQFF
J gene: TRBJ1-1; V gene: TRBV11-1; clone size: -; D gene: -; CDR3 DNA: TGTGCCAGCAGCTTAGTAGGAACGGACACTGAAGCTTTCTTT; CDR3 protein: CASSLVGTDTEAFF
J gene: TRBJ1-5; V gene: TRBV20-1; clone size: once; D gene: -; CDR3 DNA: TGCAGTGCTAGTATGGACGGACGCAATCAGCCCCAGCATTTT; CDR3 protein: CSASMDGRNQPQHF
J gene: TRBJ1-2; V gene: TRBV29-1; clone size: once; D gene: -; CDR3 DNA: TGCAGCGTTGAAGCTGGGGGGGGGCTTTATGGCTACACCTTC; CDR3 protein: CSVEAGGGLYGYTF
J gene: TRBJ1-1; V gene: TRBV3-1/TRBV3-2; clone size: -; D gene: -; CDR3 DNA: TGTGCCAGCAGCCCTATGGACGACACTGAAGCTTTCTTT; CDR3 protein: CASSPMDDTEAFF
J gene: TRBJ2-7; V gene: TRBV7-2; clone size: -; D gene: -; CDR3 DNA: TGTGCCAGCAGCATCCAGGGGGGGGCGAAAGAGCAGTACTTC; CDR3 protein: CASSIQGGAKEQYF
J gene: TRBJ2-5; V gene: TRBV6-5; clone size: -; D gene: TRBD2; CDR3 DNA: TGTGCCAGCAGCCTAGCGGCTCAAGAGACCCAGTACTTC; CDR3 protein: CASSLAAQETQYF
J gene: TRBJ1-2; V gene: TRBV13; clone size: -; D gene: -; CDR3 DNA: TGTGCCAGCAGCTTAGGGACAGGAGGGTATGGCTACACCTTC; CDR3 protein: CASSLGTGGYGYTF
J gene: TRBJ2-1; V gene: TRBV7-3; clone size: -; D gene: TRBD2; CDR3 DNA: TGTGCCAGCAGCTTAACCAGACTAGCGGGTAGTAATGAGCAGTTCTTC; CDR3 protein: CASSLTRLAGSNEQFF
J gene: TRBJ1-6; V gene: TRBV5-4; clone size: -; D gene: TRBD1; CDR3 DNA: TGTGCCAGCAGCTTGAAGACAGGGGATCCTAGTTCACCCCTCCACTTT; CDR3 protein: CASSLKTGDPSSPLHF
J gene: TRBJ2-2; V gene: TRBV10-3; clone size: once; D gene: TRBD2; CDR3 DNA: TGTGCCATCAGTGAGTCTCGACTAGCGGGAGATTACACCGGGGAGCTGTTTTTT; CDR3 protein: CAISESRLAGDYTGELFF
J gene: TRBJ2-7; V gene: TRBV12-3/TRBV12-4; clone size: few; D gene: -; CDR3 DNA: TGTGCCAGCAGCCCCCACTACGAGCAGTACTTC; CDR3 protein: CASSPHYEQYF